This T cell receptor beta chain appears in the sequencing data of a study of post-analysis software for immune sequencing data (dated by TCRdb to between 2014 and 2017). At the level of the whole study: Disease courses on record covered relapsing-remitting, secondary progressive and progressive-relapsing multiple sclerosis, though some patients had no subtype annotation. Patient repertoires were compared against ten to twelve previously published healthy control repertoires from donors aged roughly 6 to 28 years. A subset of samples was prepared in parallel using single-end sample barcoding, then pooled and co-amplified after Illumina adapter ligation. Beyond this particular receptor, the publication reports: Direct clustering with F measure showed strong co-clustering of samples prepared in the same batch, prompting a batch-effect correction. The multiple sclerosis patient group was slightly younger than the control group. Patients showed significantly higher frequencies than controls for several TRBV segments, among them TRBV5-6, TRBV5-1 and TRBV20-1. Compared with controls, multiple sclerosis patients had significantly lower normalized Chao1 diversity, a finding suggesting substantial peripheral T-cell clonal expansion.

As for this clonotype: What this receptor recognizes is not known. Base qualities are missing; no much larger clone stands one base away.

CDR1 MGHRA and CDR2 YSYEKL were looked up in the germline V gene. The CDR3 contains 17 residues, cysteine and phenylalanine counted. Here the CDR3 DNA is all that survives: 51 bases in frame from base 1. Relative to germline, V is 1 base shorter and J is 4 bases shorter, with 18 bases between their ends. Library construction relied on PCR. Sequenced on an Illumina HiSeq 2500. To reduce PCR and sequencing biases, unique molecular identifiers were incorporated into the TCR beta cDNA libraries. Approximately 500,000 cDNA molecules were obtained for every 1 to 10 million input T cells, so each molecule roughly corresponded to one T cell. The patient libraries were prepared and sequenced with the same protocol used for the earlier healthy control dataset. Samples belonging to the same batch were prepared together, multiplexed and sequenced on a shared HiSeq lane. The authors processed their data as follows. Raw barcoded reads were processed with MIGEC, discarding single-read molecular identifier groups before consensus assembly and CDR3 extraction. Clonotype tables were post-analysed with VDJtools, and diversity was normalized by down-sampling all datasets to the smallest sample size. In repertoire overlap clustering, CDR3 amino acid sequences, but not nucleotide sequences, were matched to correct batch-related cross-sample contamination. TCRdb reanalyzed the raw reads on its own, using fastp at Q25 for trimming and MiXCR for clone calling, and kept in-frame beta chains. Identical CDR3 proteins give one entry, which carries the most common genes and DNA. These V and J calls are TCRdb output, not the study's own analysis. This sample holds a few hundred thousand distinct CDR3 sequences; over 35% were observed only once. Of the sample, about 12% falls within the top ten clones.

To demonstrate the VDJtools post-analysis software, the study profiled TCR beta repertoires from the peripheral blood of around 13 young patients with multiple sclerosis. The multiple sclerosis patients were children and adolescents ranging in age from roughly 6 to 15 years. Sequencing used blood. This TCR derives from a girl between 5 and 17 years old with multiple sclerosis. The chain employs TRBV4-1 and TRBJ2-3, with the D gene tentatively TRBD1 or TRBD2, based on 5 matching bases in each. In nucleotides, the sequence is TGCGCCAGCAGCCAAGGAATCGGGACCCCGTCCCCAGATACGCAGTATTTT. This is translated as CASSQGIGTPSPDTQYF.